These 28 T cell receptor beta chains originate from one sample sequenced in a study of CD8 T cells in ankylosing spondylitis. MiXCR, run by TCRdb on the 5' RACE reads, gives a single entry per CDR3 protein. The sample has 300,000 to 350,000 distinct CDR3 sequences; around 10% are singletons. Sequenced sample: blood, either unsorted or a sorted T cell fraction (not recorded which). Receptors originate from a female donor with ankylosing spondylitis or in good health (not recorded which).

This clonotype was seen many times. This chain links TRBV28 with TRBJ2-6; the D is unclear. The germline CDR1 and CDR2 sequences are MDHEN and SYDVKM. V dropped 6 bases and J dropped 1 base, with 10 bases sitting between them. The CDR3 is 15 residues long. The CDR3 bases are TGTGCCAGCAGAAAACGTGAATCTGGGGCCAACGTCCTGACTTTC. As protein: CASRKRESGANVLTF.

The rearrangement links TRBV10-3 to TRBJ1-5; a weak D match, TRBD1 (6 bases). Trimming took off 3 bases at V and 7 bases at J, with 16 bases between the two ends. CDR1 is ENHRY, CDR2 SYGVKD, per germline. The CDR3 runs to 15 residues. In nucleotides, the CDR3 is TGTGCCATCAGTGATTCAACAGGGATTGGGCAGCCCCAGCATTTT. Translated, it gives CAISDSTGIGQPQHF.

This clonotype was counted ten times or more. The J gene is TRBJ1-1, the V gene TRBV7-2; D gene uncertain. V lost 1 base, J lost 7 bases, and 13 bases lay in between. Germline V gene sequence: CDR1 SGHTA, CDR2 FQGNSA. The CDR3 is made up of 14 amino acids. The chain's CDR3 is CASSLVRGTDEAFF. The CDR3 region has the DNA TGTGCCAGCAGCTTAGTTCGGGGAACGGATGAAGCTTTCTTT. Looking up the rest from reference TRBV7-2 and TRBJ1-1 gives the full variable domain: GAGVSQSPSNKVTEKGKDVELRCDPISGHTALYWYRQSLGQGLEFLIYFQGNSAPDKSGLPSDRFSAERTGGSVSTLTIQRTQQEDSAVYLCASSLVRGTDEAFFGQGTRLTVV.

There are many counts of this clonotype. A read error may produce the germline difference seen at one junction end. The J gene is TRBJ2-2, the V gene TRBV7-7; 7 bases agree with TRBD2. Germline CDR1 and CDR2: SSHAT and FNYEAQ (reference sequence). The CDR3 sequence is 15 residues long. The CDR3 nucleotides are TGTGCTAGCAGCTCTAGCGGTTTACCCACCGGGGAGCTGTTTTTT. The encoded protein is CASSSSGLPTGELFF.

Only a few counts were recorded for this clonotype. J is TRBJ2-2 and V is TRBV20-1; D remains unclear. Germline V gene lookup returns CDR1 DFQATT and CDR2 SNEGSKA (reference sequence). The CDR3 is made up of 15 amino acids. V lost 0 bases to trimming and J lost 1 base, with 9 bases between them. The CDR3 sequence is CSARDLDGNTGELFF. The CDR3 bases are TGCAGTGCTAGAGATTTGGACGGGAACACCGGGGAGCTGTTTTTT.

The J gene is TRBJ1-1, the V gene TRBV29-1; possible D gene TRBD1, 5 bases. V lost 8 bases, J lost 1 base, and 14 bases lay in between. Germline V gives CDR1 SQVTM, CDR2 ANQGSEA. The CDR3 covers 13 residues. The CDR3 protein is CSSWDLPNTEAFF. CDR3 in DNA: TGCAGCTCCTGGGACCTGCCGAACACTGAAGCTTTCTTT.

The V and J genes are TRBV5-5 and TRBJ2-3; 10 bases fit TRBD2. The trim removed 6 bases at V and 5 bases at J, leaving 15 bases unmatched. The CDR3 sequence is 17 residues long. Germline values: CDR1 SGHKS, CDR2 YYEKEE (reference sequence). CDR3 amino acids: CASTLRGSGGFRDTQYF. The DNA of the CDR3 is TGTGCCAGCACCCTGCGGGGTAGCGGGGGGTTTAGAGATACGCAGTATTTT.

On this clonotype: A much larger clone differs from this one at a single base, so this may be a read error. This CDR3 reads CASSEPSGSEHF. The CDR3 DNA is TGCGCCAGCAGTGAACCTAGCGGGAGTGAGCACTTC. The chain employs TRBV5-1 and TRBJ2-4; TRBD2 aligns across 10 bases. Per germline, CDR1 SGHRS and CDR2 YFSETQ. The CDR3 totals 12 residues.

This clonotype was found many times. V and J are TRBV12-3 or TRBV12-4 and TRBJ1-1; D may be TRBD1 (5 bases). This CDR3 contains 12 residues. V lost 2 bases and J lost 10, with 11 bases in between. The CDR3 spells CASSLNQGGAFF. CDR3 sequence (DNA): TGTGCCAGCAGTTTAAACCAGGGTGGAGCTTTCTTT.

This clonotype was found many times. The CDR3 loop reads CSARDPFTSSYNEQFF. CDR3 nucleotide sequence: TGCAGTGCTAGAGACCCCTTTACGAGCTCCTACAATGAGCAGTTCTTC. V and J are TRBV20-1 and TRBJ2-1; D is ambiguous. This CDR3 region has 16 residues. V was cut by 0 bases and J by 0 bases, with 12 bases left in between. Germline values: CDR1 DFQATT, CDR2 SNEGSKA (reference sequence).

This clonotype was observed at least ten times. This chain connects TRBV29-1 to TRBJ2-2; TRBD2 matches 8 bases. The CDR3 length is 12 residues. Germline CDR1 is SQVTM and CDR2 is ANQGSEA. V was clipped by 7 bases and J by 3 bases; unmatched bases: 1. The CDR3 region has the DNA TGCAGCGCGGGGGGGGACACCGGGGAGCTGTTTTTT. This gives the protein CSAGGDTGELFF.

This clonotype appeared many times. The chain is built from TRBV20-1 and TRBJ2-7; 8 bases line up with TRBD2. With V trimmed by 5 bases and J by 0 bases, 9 bases remained unmatched. Germline loops: CDR1 DFQATT, CDR2 SNEGSKA (reference sequence). The CDR3 totals 15 residues. The CDR3 coding sequence is TGCAGTGCTCCCAAGGCCAGCGGGAGCTCCTACGAGCAGTACTTC. It translates to CSAPKASGSSYEQYF.

This clonotype was seen ten or more times. This rearrangement joins TRBV9 to TRBJ2-3, with D perhaps matching TRBD2 (6 bases). Trimming left V 3 bases short and J 2 bases short, with 13 bases between. The length of the CDR3 is 15 residues. Per germline, CDR1 SGDLS and CDR2 YYNGEE. In DNA form, the CDR3 reads TGTGCCAGCAGCGCGTGGGGCGGGGCCACAGATACGCAGTATTTT. This sequence encodes CASSAWGGATDTQYF.

This clonotype showed up many times. The V and J genes are TRBV20-1 and TRBJ2-5, with a tentative D call TRBD2 (7 bases). V lost 3 bases and J 5 bases, leaving 13 bases between the germline ends. The CDR3 runs to 13 residues. Germline CDR1 and CDR2: DFQATT and SNEGSKA (reference sequence). CDR3 in DNA: TGCAGTGCTAGTAGGGGGGGGTTGGAGACCCAGTACTTC. Translating it yields CSASRGGLETQYF.

This clonotype was counted many times. The chain employs TRBV20-1 and TRBJ2-1; D ambiguous. CDR3 length equals 14 residues. The germline V gene encodes CDR1 DFQATT and CDR2 SNEGSKA (reference sequence). V lost 0 bases and J 4 bases, leaving 10 bases between the germline ends. The CDR3 DNA reads TGCAGTGCTAGAGACGGCACGGATTACAATGAGCAGTTCTTC. Amino acids: CSARDGTDYNEQFF.

V usage is TRBV6-2 or TRBV6-3 and J usage is TRBJ2-1; 11 positions match TRBD2. The CDR3 is 16 residues long. Germline V gives CDR1 MNHEY, CDR2 SVGEGT. Trimming cost V 6 bases and J 9 bases; bases outside gene matches: 13. The CDR3 reads CASRLAGVGNFGEQFF. The CDR3 bases are TGTGCCAGCAGACTAGCGGGAGTAGGTAATTTTGGTGAGCAGTTCTTC.

The chain has TRBV28 and TRBJ1-1; TRBD1 might be the D (6 bases). This CDR3 is built from 16 residues. V lost 3 bases to trimming and J lost 6 bases, with 20 bases between them. From germline, CDR1 is MDHEN and CDR2 SYDVKM. This CDR3 reads CASSFRGYVGGPEAFF. Here the CDR3 DNA reads TGTGCCAGCAGTTTTCGGGGGTATGTTGGGGGGCCTGAAGCTTTCTTT.

CDR3 amino acids: CASSMPGVSGNTIYF. As DNA, the CDR3 is TGTGCCAGCAGTATGCCAGGGGTCTCTGGAAACACCATATATTTT. This rearrangement joins TRBV12-3 or TRBV12-4 to TRBJ1-3; tentatively, D is TRBD1 (6 bases). This CDR3 comprises 15 residues. V was cut by 5 bases and J by 0 bases, with 11 bases left in between.

This clonotype has only a few counts. This chain connects TRBV5-1 to TRBJ2-5; 8 bases agree with TRBD2. With 2 bases clipped from V and 4 bases from J, the junction kept 7 bases outside the gene matches. CDR3 length equals 15 residues. The germline CDR1 and CDR2 sequences are SGHRS and YFSETQ. CDR3 DNA: TGCGCCAGCAGCTTCGGGAGCGGGAGTGGAGAGACCCAGTACTTC. This translates into CASSFGSGSGETQYF.

This clonotype was detected ten times or more. This sequence joins TRBV5-1 and TRBJ2-7; TRBD1 matches at 8 bases. Germline loops: CDR1 SGHRS, CDR2 YFSETQ. The V and J ends lost 4 bases and 3 bases, in that order; junction bases with no gene match: 21. The length of the CDR3 is 19 residues. CDR3 sequence: CASSPAPTTGTGGNYEQYF. CDR3 nucleotides: TGCGCCAGCAGCCCAGCTCCTACTACCGGGACAGGTGGAAACTACGAGCAGTACTTC.

Many counts were recorded for this clonotype. This chain connects TRBV7-3 to TRBJ2-3; 8 nucleotides align to TRBD1. Trimming at V came to 5 bases and at J to 5 bases, leaving 3 bases not matched to a gene. CDR3 length: 13 amino acids. Per germline, CDR1 SGHTA and CDR2 FQGTGA. DNA of the CDR3: TGTGCCAGCAGCAGAGACAGGGGAGATACGCAGTATTTT. Amino acid sequence: CASSRDRGDTQYF.

There are many counts of this clonotype. The chain carries TRBV15 and TRBJ1-4; D unclear. The CDR3 consists of 16 residues. Germline loops: CDR1 LNHNV, CDR2 YYDKDF (reference sequence). The V end lost 0 bases, the J end lost 8 bases, and 16 bases lay between the germline ends. The CDR3 is CATSRDRTQVGEKLFF. The CDR3 DNA sequence: TGTGCCACCAGCAGAGACAGAACTCAGGTTGGCGAAAAACTGTTTTTT.

This clonotype was counted at least ten times. The rearrangement joins TRBV10-3 to TRBJ1-2, with 9 bases aligning to TRBD1. The germline CDR1 and CDR2 sequences are ENHRY and SYGVKD. The V and J ends lost 11 bases and 8 bases, in that order; junction bases with no gene match: 15. This CDR3 contains 14 residues. CDR3: CAAVGTGSAWGYTF. DNA for the CDR3: TGTGCCGCAGTGGGGACAGGGTCCGCGTGGGGCTACACCTTC.

This clonotype was picked up a small number of times. CDR3 residues: CASSLVGAGNQPQHF. CDR3 coding DNA: TGTGCCAGCAGTTTAGTGGGGGCTGGGAATCAGCCCCAGCATTTT. The chain has TRBV27 and TRBJ1-5, with D possibly matching TRBD1 (6 bases). CDR3 size: 15 residues. V lost 2 bases to trimming and J lost 4 bases, with 12 bases between them. CDR1 is MNHEY, CDR2 SMNVEV, per germline (reference sequence).

As to this clonotype: This clone may be a read error of a much larger clone one base away. This chain connects TRBV20-1 to TRBJ2-7; a possible D gene is TRBD1 (6 bases). The CDR3 consists of 12 residues. The germline gives CDR1 DFQATT, CDR2 SNEGSKA (reference sequence). The CDR3 loop reads CSASPDSYAQYF. The CDR3 nucleotides are TGCAGTGCTAGCCCGGACAGCTACGCGCAGTACTTC.

There are a few counts of this clonotype. V gene TRBV24-1 combines with J gene TRBJ2-7; TRBD2 is a possible D gene (5 bases). The CDR3 is made up of 13 amino acids. Germline V lookup: CDR1 KGHDR, CDR2 SFDVKD. V lost 9 bases and J 6 bases, leaving 17 bases between the germline ends. The CDR3 loop reads CATPWAEGGEQYF. CDR3 bases: TGTGCCACCCCTTGGGCCGAGGGCGGCGAGCAGTACTTC.

The chain recombines TRBV7-9 with TRBJ2-4; D is uncertain. CDR3 length: 13 residues. Germline loops: CDR1 SEHNR, CDR2 FQNEAQ (reference sequence). V dropped 7 bases and J dropped 6 bases, with 13 bases sitting between them. The CDR3 nucleotides read TGTGCCAGCACCCCGGTCGGCGGAAACATTCAGTACTTC. Its protein product is CASTPVGGNIQYF.

About this clonotype itself: This may be a read error: a much more frequent sequence differs by one nucleotide. The chain is built from TRBV7-2 and TRBJ2-4, with a weak D call TRBD2 (7 bases). Germline loops: CDR1 SGHTA, CDR2 FQGNSA. This CDR3 is built from 14 residues. This CDR3 is CVSSFYREGNIQYF. The CDR3, as DNA: TGTGTCAGCAGCTTTTACAGGGAGGGGAACATTCAGTACTTC.